Below, 24 T cell receptor beta chains from the same sample are listed, as sequenced in a study of blood T cells in healthy people across ages. Together with a sample-barcoded 5' primer, a J-beta primer mix was included in a second PCR lasting roughly 6 to 12 cycles. TCRdb re-derived calls from the 5' RACE reads in MiXCR, one entry per CDR3 protein. In the table there are fewer than 2,000,000 distinct CDR3 sequences, around 42% of which are singletons. Sequencing input: blood. Source of these receptors: a human donor in good health.

This clonotype was counted only a few times. The rearrangement joins TRBV7-3 to TRBJ2-2, with D unresolved. The CDR3 covers 16 residues. Between the trimmed V and J ends, which lost 2 bases and 0 bases, there was a span of 10 bases. Germline CDR1 reads SGHTA; CDR2 reads FQGTGA. The CDR3 sequence: CASSLVGFPNTGELFF. For the CDR3, the DNA is TGTGCCAGCAGCTTAGTGGGGTTCCCGAACACCGGGGAGCTGTTTTTT.

The chain joins TRBV5-6 to TRBJ2-1, with D maybe TRBD2 (5 bases). This CDR3 comprises 14 residues. The V end lost 5 bases, the J end lost 5 bases, and 14 bases lay between the germline ends. CDR1 SGHDT and CDR2 YYEEEE come from the germline V gene. CDR3 nucleotides: TGTGCCAGCAGTAATGCTCTAGCCAACAATGAGCAGTTCTTC. As protein: CASSNALANNEQFF.

This clonotype turned up a few times. J is TRBJ2-7 and V is TRBV10-3, with D possibly TRBD1 on 7 matching bases. CDR3 length: 14 residues. With 6 bases removed from V and 4 bases from J, the gap between germline ends came to 16 bases. Germline CDR1 reads ENHRY; CDR2 reads SYGVKD. Here the CDR3 reads CAIREGAGGYEQYF. The CDR3 DNA follows: TGTGCCATCAGGGAGGGGGCAGGGGGTTACGAGCAGTACTTC.

This sequence joins TRBV29-1 and TRBJ2-4; TRBD1 matches 9 bases. CDR1 and CDR2 (germline): SQVTM, ANQGSEA. Trimming cost V 6 bases and J 6 bases; bases outside gene matches: 9. The CDR3 covers 14 residues. DNA for the CDR3: TGCAGCGTCCCGCACCCGACAGGGGGAAACATTCAGTACTTC. Translation: CSVPHPTGGNIQYF.

This clonotype was seen more than once but under ten times. The rearrangement joins TRBV7-8 to TRBJ1-5; unclear D gene. CDR3 length equals 15 residues. V dropped 5 bases and J dropped 5 bases, with 16 bases sitting between them. Germline values: CDR1 SGHVS, CDR2 FQNEAQ. The CDR3 bases are TGTGCCAGCAGCCCCGGCCCCTGGTGGGATCAGCCCCAGCATTTT. Protein sequence: CASSPGPWWDQPQHF.

Comments on this clonotype: It may be a read error: a sequence one base away is much more abundant. V is TRBV29-1 and J is TRBJ1-2, with D possibly being TRBD1 (6 bases). V gave up 6 bases and J gave up 4 bases, with 24 bases separating them. From germline, CDR1 is SQVTM and CDR2 ANQGSEA. CDR3 size: 16 residues. The CDR3 region is CSVPEFMAGAIYGYTF. In DNA, the CDR3 is TGCAGCGTCCCCGAATTCATGGCAGGGGCCATCTATGGCTACACCTTC.

The chain links TRBV10-2 to TRBJ2-5; tentatively, D is TRBD1 (6 bases). The DNA matches TRBJ2-7 better at its end, which makes the J call doubtful. The germline V gene has CDR1 WSHSY and CDR2 SAAADI. The CDR3 runs to 14 residues. CDR3 coding DNA: TGCGCCAGCAGAGGAACAGGGAACTCCTACGAGCAGTACTTC. Protein product: CASRGTGNSYEQYF.

CDR3 region: CASSDSGQVNNEQFF. In DNA, the CDR3 is TGTGCCAGCAGTGATTCGGGACAGGTTAACAATGAGCAGTTCTTC. This chain uses TRBV2 with TRBJ2-1; 8 bases match TRBD1. Germline loops: CDR1 SNHLY, CDR2 FYNNEI. This CDR3 has 15 amino acids. V lost 3 bases, J lost 5 bases, and 6 bases stayed unmatched.

The chain employs TRBV9 and TRBJ2-4; D gene unclear. The J call may be incorrect, as the DNA end agrees better with TRBJ2-7. Germline CDR1 SGDLS, CDR2 YYNGEE. This CDR3 has 15 residues. CDR3 nucleotide sequence: TGTGCCAGCAGCGTAGGAGGCAGTCAGACCTACGAGCAGTACTTC. Amino acids: CASSVGGSQTYEQYF.

The chain is built from TRBV5-1 and TRBJ1-2; no firm D call. The length of the CDR3 is 14 residues. Trimming took 4 bases from V and 3 from J, leaving 13 bases between them. Germline lookup yields CDR1 SGHRS and CDR2 YFSETQ. CDR3: CASSRRLEDYGYTF. CDR3 sequence (DNA): TGCGCCAGCAGCCGCAGACTAGAAGACTATGGCTACACCTTC. Full variable domain (outside the CDR3, taken from reference TRBV5-1 and TRBJ1-2): KAGVTQTPRYLIKTRGQQVTLSCSPISGHRSVSWYQQTPGQGLQFLFEYFSETQRNKGNFPGRFSGRQFSNSRSEMNVSTLELGDSALYLCASSRRLEDYGYTFGSGTRLTVV.

This clonotype came up a few times. The chain is built from TRBV20-1 and TRBJ2-3; 10 positions match TRBD2. The CDR3 consists of 15 residues. V shed 3 bases and J 6 bases; nucleotides not matched to a gene: 9. In germline, CDR1 is DFQATT, CDR2 SNEGSKA (reference sequence). CDR3 sequence reads: CSASQRGGRRDTQYF. CDR3 DNA sequence: TGCAGTGCTAGTCAGCGGGGGGGCCGGAGGGATACGCAGTATTTT.

V and J are TRBV7-2 and TRBJ1-5; perhaps TRBD1 as D (6 bases). V lost 4 bases, J lost 0 bases, and 13 bases lay in between. The CDR3 sequence is 16 residues long. Germline V gene data show CDR1 as SGHTA and CDR2 as FQGNSA. The CDR3 here is CASSSGGGYSNQPQHF. CDR3 sequence (DNA): TGTGCCAGCAGCTCTGGAGGGGGATATAGCAATCAGCCCCAGCATTTT.

This chain links TRBV2 with TRBJ2-3; D not certain. Germline V gene data show CDR1 as SNHLY and CDR2 as FYNNEI. Trimming cost V 7 bases and J 5 bases, with 16 bases left between them. The length of the CDR3 is 14 residues. The CDR3 nucleotides read TGTGCCAGCAAGGCGGCCGTTTGGGGAGATACGCAGTATTTT. The encoded protein is CASKAAVWGDTQYF.

This clonotype was counted a few times. V is TRBV18 and J is TRBJ2-6, with TRBD1 identical over 7 bases. CDR1 KGHSH and CDR2 LQKENI come from the germline V gene. CDR3 size: 18 residues. Trimming cost V 5 bases and J 2 bases; bases outside gene matches: 12. CDR3: CASSSTGTVVPGANVLTF. The CDR3 DNA is TGTGCCAGCTCATCGACCGGGACAGTGGTACCTGGGGCCAACGTCCTGACTTTC.

This clonotype was detected once. The V call is TRBV5-1, the J call TRBJ2-1; TRBD1 or TRBD2 may be the D gene (5 bases each). This CDR3 contains 14 residues. Between the trimmed V and J ends, which lost 4 bases and 7 bases, there was a span of 15 bases. Germline V lookup: CDR1 SGHRS, CDR2 YFSETQ. As DNA, the CDR3 is TGCGCCAGCAGCACAGGAGGTACGGGGAATGAGCAGTTCTTC. Its protein product is CASSTGGTGNEQFF.

This clonotype was counted a few times. The chain carries TRBV25-1 and TRBJ2-5, with TRBD2 matching over 8 bases. After removal of 3 bases from V and 1 base from J, the junction contained 16 bases not matched to a gene. The CDR3 length is 19 residues. Germline V gives CDR1 MGHDK, CDR2 SYGVNS. This CDR3 reads CASSDPPPGGGFFQETQYF. CDR3 nucleotides: TGTGCCAGCAGTGACCCCCCTCCAGGCGGGGGGTTCTTCCAAGAGACCCAGTACTTC.

The genes are TRBV11-3 and TRBJ2-1, with 7 bases lining up with TRBD1. The CDR3 extends over 15 amino acids. The J segment lost 2 bases and the V segment lost 6 bases, leaving 7 bases of the junction unmatched. In germline, CDR1 is SGHNT, CDR2 YENEEA. For the CDR3, the DNA is TGTGCCAGCAGTTGGGACAGAGATACCTACAATGAGCAGTTCTTC. This gives the protein CASSWDRDTYNEQFF.

This rearrangement joins TRBV7-2 to TRBJ1-1; D is perhaps TRBD1 (6 bases). Per the germline V gene, CDR1 is SGHTA and CDR2 is FQGNSA. This CDR3 is built from 12 residues. V gave up 2 bases and J gave up 10 bases, with 11 bases separating them. The CDR3 sequence is CASSLTGSRAFF. For the CDR3, the DNA is TGTGCCAGCAGCTTAACAGGGAGCCGAGCTTTCTTT.

In its sample, this clonotype was seen a few times. The chain joins TRBV20-1 to TRBJ2-5; D might be TRBD1 (5 bases). Per germline, CDR1 DFQATT and CDR2 SNEGSKA (reference sequence). The CDR3 covers 20 residues. The V end lost 2 bases, the J end lost 5 bases, and 33 bases lay between the germline ends. The CDR3 sequence is CSARPLRGGGPKTLRETQYF. The CDR3, as DNA: TGCAGTGCTAGACCCTTAAGGGGCGGCGGACCTAAAACCTTGAGGGAGACCCAGTACTTC.

Remarks on this clonotype: One end of the junction is discordant with germline, which a read error may explain. The V call is TRBV4-3, the J call TRBJ2-7; D gene unclear. Germline CDR1 is LGHNA and CDR2 is YSLEER. The CDR3 has 13 residues. As DNA, the CDR3 is TGCACCAGCAGCCAGTGGGTCTCCTACGAGCAGTACTTC. It codes for CTSSQWVSYEQYF.

This clonotype has more than one count but fewer than ten. J is TRBJ2-1 and V is TRBV5-1; weak D call: TRBD2 (7 bases). V shed 3 bases and J shed 6 bases, with 13 bases lying between them. This CDR3 contains 14 residues. Germline V gene data show CDR1 as SGHRS and CDR2 as YFSETQ. CDR3 sequence: CASSWGGFRNEQFF. The CDR3 nucleotides are TGCGCCAGCAGCTGGGGGGGCTTTCGCAATGAGCAGTTCTTC.

This chain connects TRBV6-1 to TRBJ1-2; D is possibly TRBD1 (5 bases). The CDR3 contains 14 residues. Trimming left V 6 bases short and J 2 bases short, with 13 bases between. The germline gives CDR1 MNHNS, CDR2 SASEGT. Written as DNA, the CDR3 is TGTGCCAGCAGAGGGGCTACTCCCAACTATGGCTACACCTTC. Its translation: CASRGATPNYGYTF.

The chain carries TRBV28 and TRBJ1-1, with D possibly TRBD1 on 6 matching bases. The CDR3 totals 14 residues. The germline V gene has CDR1 MDHEN and CDR2 SYDVKM. Trimming took off 4 bases at V and 4 bases at J, with 13 bases between the two ends. The CDR3: CASSSQGLVTEAFF. DNA of the CDR3: TGTGCCAGCAGTTCACAGGGTTTGGTCACTGAAGCTTTCTTT.

The V call is TRBV12-3 or TRBV12-4, the J call TRBJ1-1; 7 bases fit TRBD1. CDR3 length equals 17 residues. V lost 6 bases and J lost 1; bases outside the gene matches: 14. The CDR3 DNA reads TGTGCCAGCAGAAACGGGACAGCCTTTCCTCGGAACACTGAAGCTTTCTTT. It codes for CASRNGTAFPRNTEAFF.